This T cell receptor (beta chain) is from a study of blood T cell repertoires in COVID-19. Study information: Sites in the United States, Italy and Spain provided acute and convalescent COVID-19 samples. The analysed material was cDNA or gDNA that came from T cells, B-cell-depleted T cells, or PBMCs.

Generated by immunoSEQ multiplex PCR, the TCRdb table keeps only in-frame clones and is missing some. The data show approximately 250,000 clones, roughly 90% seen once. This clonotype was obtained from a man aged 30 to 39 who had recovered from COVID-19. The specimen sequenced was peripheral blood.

CDR3 region: CASSIGTPIPGTEAFF. CDR3 nucleotide sequence: TGTGCCAGTAGTATCGGGACACCCATTCCAGGCACTGAAGCTTTCTTT. V usage is TRBV19 and J usage is TRBJ1-1; a possible D gene is TRBD1 (6 bases). The V and J ends lost 3 bases and 4 bases respectively, with 18 bases between them. This CDR3 is 16 amino acids long. Germline lookup yields CDR1 LNHDA and CDR2 SQIVND (reference sequence).